This T cell receptor (beta chain) was recovered during a study of T cells in Graves' hyperthyroidism and ophthalmopathy (dated by TCRdb to about 2019). Describing the broader study: Peripheral blood samples were taken at the time of initial diagnosis, prior to any treatment. To identify distinguishing TCR V-J signatures, a discovery cohort of around 100 patients was used, comprising some 43 with Graves' ophthalmopathy and some 57 with stable Graves' hyperthyroidism. Whether ophthalmopathy could be predicted prospectively was tested in an independent validation cohort made up of under 20 hyperthyroidism patients plus 17 patients who later progressed to ophthalmopathy. The approximately 100 discovery patients were divided at random into training and test sets in a 7:3 ratio. In several Graves' hyperthyroidism patients, the study also compared T-cell repertoires from thyroid tissue with T-cell repertoires from blood. Following sampling, methimazole starting at 30 mg daily was given to hyperthyroidism patients, and high-dose intravenous methylprednisolone was given to ophthalmopathy patients. According to the paper, TCR Vbeta CDR3 sequencing was carried out on some 140 peripheral blood samples, which came from fewer than 50 ophthalmopathy, 80 or so hyperthyroidism and about 17 progressor patients. Here is what the overall study found, with its caveats: Most expanded thyroid clonotypes (frequency above 0.001) were also detected in blood, suggesting blood repertoires may reflect thyroid immune responses. During validation, the model predicted progression to ophthalmopathy a median of approximately 7 months ahead of onset, with more than 60% sensitivity and 72.22% specificity. Sample size was not statistically predetermined, and investigators were not blinded to group allocation. A model built on a 13 V-J signature distinguished ophthalmopathy from stable hyperthyroidism, reaching 87.88% sensitivity and around 82% specificity in cross-validation and 80%/75% in testing.

Many counts were recorded for this clonotype. The target of this receptor is not known. No qualities accompany the bases; no much larger clone lies one base away. V is pruned by 2 bases and J by 2 bases, leaving 3 bases of the junction without a gene match. The CDR3 numbers 14 residues from cysteine through phenylalanine. The read is trimmed to its CDR3 DNA, 42 bases read in frame from base 1. CDR1 and CDR2 are read off the germline V gene as SGHAT and FQNNGV. Stable Graves' hyperthyroidism was defined as the absence of progression to ophthalmopathy over 18 months of follow-up. Hyperthyroidism patients were aged 18 to 65 years and newly diagnosed, with disease duration of less than 2 months. Any patient with an uncontrolled infection, another autoimmune disease, pregnancy or lactation was excluded. Diagnoses were established on the basis of clinical symptoms, serum thyroxine and TRAb, thyroid ultrasound, and orbital computed tomography. PBMCs were isolated from 10 ml of fresh peripheral blood by Ficoll-Paque density gradient centrifugation. Total RNA was extracted with Trizol reagent, and quality was checked on an Agilent 2100 Bioanalyzer.

TCR beta CDR3 regions were amplified from RNA transcripts. For the first round of RT-PCR on the TCR CDR3, the HTBI primer set was used together with the Qiagen OneStep RT-PCR kit. Libraries were constructed in a second round of multiplex PCR, after which size selection and purification were performed. Sequencing of the libraries was done on an Illumina HiSeq2000 using paired-end 100 bp reads. Per the original workflow: SOAPnuke was used to process the raw data, with reads discarded if the reads contained adapters or uncalled bases, had a mean Phred below 15, or lacked an exact constant-primer or identifier match. COPE v1.2.5 was used to merge the high-quality paired reads, and each unique nucleotide sequence was defined as a clonotype. MiTCR v1.1 was used to align the clonotypes against IMGT TRBV, TRBD and TRBJ reference segments. The analysis was restricted to V-J combinations with a frequency above 0.0001, which together covered 98% to 99.2% of the repertoires. A TCS score was defined as the ratio of F50 (clonal expansion) to E x V (chaos), with BLOSUM62-based TCRdist applied between CDR3 peptides within each V-J. Welch's t-statistics and random forest reduced fewer than 550 V-J features to 10 to 15, which were used in a naive Bayes classifier (R e1071). Through fastp at Q25 and MiXCR, TCRdb rebuilt clones from the public reads, retaining in-frame beta chains. Entries that share a CDR3 protein sequence are merged under the most common genes and DNA. Here the V and J calls rest on TCRdb's processing, not on the authors' analysis. The sample table lists roughly 570,000 distinct CDR3 sequences, around 14% of them with a count of one. 6.5% to 8% of the sample is taken by the ten largest.

In this chain, TRBV11-2 is recombined with TRBJ2-7, and 7 junction bases match TRBD1. The sequence came from a woman in her 30s with Graves' hyperthyroidism. Sequencing input: blood. The sequence in DNA is TGTGCCAGCAGCTTACGGACAGGAACCTACGAGCAGTACTTC. Translated, it gives CASSLRTGTYEQYF.